This passage covers 18 T cell receptor beta chains from one sample sequenced in a study of cytomegalovirus exposure and HLA in healthy donors. Primers included in the PCR were 60 Vbeta and 13 Jbeta primers. Clones were sequenced by immunoSEQ multiplex PCR, and TCRdb holds only the in-frame ones, with some missing. The sample comprises fewer than 150,000 clones, approximately 77% of which are singletons, and approximately 5% rests with the top ten. Sequences were obtained from PBMCs. These receptors originate from a woman aged 50 to 60 in good health and CMV-seronegative.

The chain has TRBV6-1 and TRBJ2-3, with 13 bases aligning to TRBD2. This CDR3 spans 18 amino acids. CDR1 is MNHNS, CDR2 SASEGT, per germline. V shed 4 bases, J shed 2 bases, and the junction held 9 bases outside the gene matches. The CDR3 protein is CASSALRLAGGHTDTQYF. The CDR3 DNA follows: TGTGCCAGCAGTGCCCTTAGACTAGCGGGGGGCCACACAGATACGCAGTATTTT.

The chain is built from TRBV19 and TRBJ2-3, with D possibly being TRBD2 (6 bases). With 1 base removed from V and 8 bases from J, the gap between germline ends came to 13 bases. CDR1 LNHDA and CDR2 SQIVND come from the germline V gene (reference sequence). This CDR3 spans 14 amino acids. The CDR3 DNA reads TGTGCCAGTAGTATAGCGGGGGAGGCGGGTACGCAGTATTTT. Its protein product is CASSIAGEAGTQYF.

This chain uses TRBV27 with TRBJ1-1; the D is unclear. The CDR3 contains 13 residues. From germline, CDR1 is MNHEY and CDR2 SMNVEV (reference sequence). Trimming took 5 bases from V and 0 from J, leaving 7 bases between them. The CDR3 nucleotides read TGTGCCAGCAGTCTTAGTCTGAACACTGAAGCTTTCTTT. Translated: CASSLSLNTEAFF.

The gene calls are TRBV2 and TRBJ1-2, with TRBD1 as a possible D gene (5 bases). V was trimmed by 1 base and J by 10 bases, leaving 10 bases between them. The germline V gene has CDR1 SNHLY and CDR2 FYNNEI. This CDR3 is built from 12 residues. DNA for the CDR3: TGTGCCAGCAGTGAAGTGGGGGGGGTCTACACCTTC. Protein product: CASSEVGGVYTF.

The chain joins TRBV28 to TRBJ1-2; D remains ambiguous. Trimming took 5 bases from V and 8 from J, leaving 18 bases between them. The CDR3 has 14 amino acids. CDR1 and CDR2 from the germline V gene are MDHEN and SYDVKM. The CDR3 region has the DNA TGTGCCAGCAGTCCCCCCCCATCTGGGCGCGGCTACACCTTC. Amino acids: CASSPPPSGRGYTF.

The CDR3 loop is CASSAGWGADTQYF. The CDR3 region has the DNA TGTGCCAGCAGCGCCGGGTGGGGGGCAGATACGCAGTATTTT. The rearrangement uses TRBV6-5 and TRBJ2-3; possible D gene TRBD2, 6 bases. CDR3 length: 14 residues. The germline CDR1 and CDR2 sequences are MNHEY and SVGAGI. The V gene lost 6 bases and the J gene lost 4 bases, with 14 bases spanning the gap.

This clone was counted a single time. The chain links TRBV18 to TRBJ1-5; weak D call: TRBD1 (6 bases). Trimming stripped 5 bases from V and 4 bases from J, with 12 bases between. Germline CDR1 KGHSH, CDR2 LQKENI. CDR3 length: 14 residues. The CDR3 protein is CASSSRQANQPQHF. CDR3 DNA sequence: TGTGCCAGCTCATCTAGACAGGCAAATCAGCCCCAGCATTTT. Variable domain in full (rest from reference TRBV18 and TRBJ1-5): NAGVMQNPRHLVRRRGQEARLRCSPMKGHSHVYWYRQLPEEGLKFMVYLQKENIIDESGMPKERFSAEFPKEGPSILRIQQVVRGDSAAYFCASSSRQANQPQHFGDGTRLSIL.

This chain joins TRBV10-3 and TRBJ2-2; TRBD2 might be the D (6 bases). Germline CDR1 is ENHRY and CDR2 is SYGVKD. V gave up 7 bases and J gave up 0 bases, with 18 bases separating them. This CDR3 has 17 amino acids. DNA for the CDR3: TGTGCCATCACCAACATGGGGGGAGGATCGAACACCGGGGAGCTGTTTTTT. This codes for CAITNMGGGSNTGELFF.

This clone occurred a few times. The chain couples TRBV2 to TRBJ1-2; no firm D call. V was shortened by 8 bases and J by 6 bases, with 19 bases between the two germline ends. Germline V lookup: CDR1 SNHLY, CDR2 FYNNEI. This CDR3 spans 14 amino acids. The CDR3: CASPRGAGAHGYTF. In DNA, the CDR3 is TGTGCCAGCCCCCGCGGAGCTGGAGCGCATGGCTACACCTTC.

This chain links TRBV7-3 with TRBJ2-1, with 10 positions matching TRBD2. This CDR3 has 15 amino acids. The ends lost 4 bases at V and 5 bases at J; junction bases unmatched: 5. In germline, CDR1 is SGHTA, CDR2 FQGTGA. DNA of the CDR3: TGTGCCAGCAGCTCCAACGGACTAGCGGACAATGAGCAGTTCTTC. Translating gives CASSSNGLADNEQFF.

This clone was picked up one time. The chain links TRBV19 to TRBJ1-5, with D possibly TRBD1 on 6 matching bases. This CDR3 region has 15 residues. Trimming cost V 4 bases and J 2 bases, with 12 bases left between them. The germline gives CDR1 LNHDA, CDR2 SQIVND (reference sequence). As DNA, the CDR3 is TGTGCCAGTAGTACTCCACACAGGGGCAATCAGCCCCAGCATTTT. Protein: CASSTPHRGNQPQHF. Variable domain in full (rest from reference TRBV19 and TRBJ1-5): DGGITQSPKYLFRKEGQNVTLSCEQNLNHDAMYWYRQDPGQGLRLIYYSQIVNDFQKGDIAEGYSVSREKKESFPLTVTSAQKNPTAFYLCASSTPHRGNQPQHFGDGTRLSIL.

The chain recombines TRBV5-1 with TRBJ2-4; a weak D match, TRBD1 (6 bases). The CDR3 extends over 15 amino acids. Germline CDR1 SGHRS, CDR2 YFSETQ. Trimming left V 4 bases short and J 1 base short, with 12 bases between. CDR3 protein: CASSPLQGAKNIQYF. As DNA, the CDR3 is TGCGCCAGCAGCCCACTCCAGGGGGCCAAAAACATTCAGTACTTC.

The rearrangement links TRBV11-2 to TRBJ2-3, with TRBD2 matching 8 bases. Trimming cost V 5 bases and J 2 bases; bases outside gene matches: 9. Germline V CDR1 and CDR2: SGHAT, FQNNGV. The CDR3 sequence is 16 residues long. The CDR3 protein is CASSLGTRVNTDTQYF. CDR3 nucleotides: TGTGCCAGCAGCCTAGGGACTAGAGTGAACACAGATACGCAGTATTTT.

The chain combines TRBV5-4 with TRBJ2-7; 7 bases match TRBD1. In germline, CDR1 is SGHNT, CDR2 YYREEE (reference sequence). V dropped 0 bases and J dropped 2; count of bases not matched to a gene: 5. The CDR3 covers 15 residues. The CDR3 spells CASSLGGDRAYEQYF. The CDR3 DNA is TGTGCCAGCAGCTTGGGGGGAGACAGGGCCTACGAGCAGTACTTC.

The chain combines TRBV5-5 with TRBJ2-7; D might be TRBD2 (6 bases). The CDR3 consists of 15 residues. Germline values: CDR1 SGHKS, CDR2 YYEKEE (reference sequence). V lost 4 bases and J 0 bases, leaving 14 bases between the germline ends. DNA of the CDR3: TGTGCCAGCAGCCGCGGAGGGTCGGCCTCCTACGAGCAGTACTTC. Its translation is CASSRGGSASYEQYF.

This clone was seen only once. The rearrangement links TRBV19 to TRBJ2-3; D gene uncertain. The V gene lost 6 bases and the J gene lost 3 bases, with 7 bases spanning the gap. The V gene's germline CDR1 is LNHDA and CDR2 SQIVND (reference sequence). The CDR3 sequence is 12 residues long. The CDR3 sequence is CASSDGTDTQYF. CDR3 coding DNA: TGTGCCAGTAGCGACGGGACAGATACGCAGTATTTT. The full variable domain, with the rest looked up from reference TRBV19 and TRBJ2-3, is DGGITQSPKYLFRKEGQNVTLSCEQNLNHDAMYWYRQDPGQGLRLIYYSQIVNDFQKGDIAEGYSVSREKKESFPLTVTSAQKNPTAFYLCASSDGTDTQYFGPGTRLTVL.

This rearrangement joins TRBV5-8 to TRBJ2-3, with TRBD2 as a possible D gene (6 bases). V lost 1 base, J lost 0 bases, and 6 bases lay in between. Germline loops: CDR1 SGHTS, CDR2 YDEGEE. The CDR3 totals 14 residues. This CDR3 reads CASSLRGSTDTQYF. As DNA, the CDR3 is TGTGCCAGCAGCTTGCGGGGGAGCACAGATACGCAGTATTTT.

V usage is TRBV6-1 and J usage is TRBJ2-5; 14 positions agree with TRBD2. J was trimmed by 4 bases and V by 5 bases; bases with no gene match: 9. This CDR3 comprises 17 residues. The germline CDR1 and CDR2 sequences are MNHNS and SASEGT. The CDR3 reads CASSQGLAGGEPETQYF. Written as DNA, the CDR3 is TGTGCCAGCAGTCAAGGACTAGCGGGGGGCGAACCAGAGACCCAGTACTTC.